The T cell receptor beta chain described here comes from a study of chemoradiotherapy in HPV16-positive cancers. About the study: Functional T-cell assays on a couple of HPV16-positive patients' cells defined candidate HPV-specific clones and common TCR motifs.

The germline V gene encodes CDR1 SQVTM and CDR2 ANQGSEA. The CDR3 is 10 residues long. Trimming pared 3 bases from V and 5 bases from J, leaving 4 bases between. Assay used: immunoSEQ multiplex PCR; TCRdb lists only in-frame clones, some missing. The sample has approximately 7,700 clones, roughly 90% seen once. The TCR sequence derives from a human donor with HPV-associated anogenital cancer. The rearrangement joins TRBV29-1 to TRBJ1-1; D ambiguous. Sequenced material: tumor tissue, taken from a patient who underwent chemoradiotherapy. CDR3 DNA: TGCAGCGTTGACATGACTGAAGCTTTCTTT. It translates to CSVDMTEAFF.